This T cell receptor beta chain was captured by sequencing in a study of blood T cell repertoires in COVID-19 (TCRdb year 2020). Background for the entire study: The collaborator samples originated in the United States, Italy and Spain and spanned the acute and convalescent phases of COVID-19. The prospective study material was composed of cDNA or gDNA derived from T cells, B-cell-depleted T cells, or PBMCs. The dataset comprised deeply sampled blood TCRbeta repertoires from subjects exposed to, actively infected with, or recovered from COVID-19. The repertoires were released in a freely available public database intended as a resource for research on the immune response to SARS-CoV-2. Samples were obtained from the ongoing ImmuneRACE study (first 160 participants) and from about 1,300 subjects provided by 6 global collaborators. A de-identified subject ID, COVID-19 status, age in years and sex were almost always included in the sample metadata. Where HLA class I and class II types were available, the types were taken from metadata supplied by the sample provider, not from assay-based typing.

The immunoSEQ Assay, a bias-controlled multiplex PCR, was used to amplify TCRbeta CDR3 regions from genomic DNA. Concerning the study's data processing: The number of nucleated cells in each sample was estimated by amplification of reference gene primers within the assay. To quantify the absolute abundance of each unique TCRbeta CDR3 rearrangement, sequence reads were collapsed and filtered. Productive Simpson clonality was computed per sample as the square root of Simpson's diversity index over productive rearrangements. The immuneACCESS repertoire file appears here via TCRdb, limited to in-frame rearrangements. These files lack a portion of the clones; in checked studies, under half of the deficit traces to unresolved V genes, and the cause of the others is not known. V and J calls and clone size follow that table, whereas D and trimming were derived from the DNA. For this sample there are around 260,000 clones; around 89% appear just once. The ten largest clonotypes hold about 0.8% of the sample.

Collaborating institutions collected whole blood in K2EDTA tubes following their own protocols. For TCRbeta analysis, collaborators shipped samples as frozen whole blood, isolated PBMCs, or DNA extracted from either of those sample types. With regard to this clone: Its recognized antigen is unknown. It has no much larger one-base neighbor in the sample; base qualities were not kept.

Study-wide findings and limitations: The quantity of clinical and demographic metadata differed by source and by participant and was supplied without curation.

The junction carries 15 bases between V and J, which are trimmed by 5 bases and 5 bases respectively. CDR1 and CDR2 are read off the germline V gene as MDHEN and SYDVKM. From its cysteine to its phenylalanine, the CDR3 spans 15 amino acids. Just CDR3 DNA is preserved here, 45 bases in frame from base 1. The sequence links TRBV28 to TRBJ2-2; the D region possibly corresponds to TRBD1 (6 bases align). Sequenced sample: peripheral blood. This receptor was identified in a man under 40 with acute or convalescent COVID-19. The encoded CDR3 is CASSLPLGGTGELFF. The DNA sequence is TGTGCCAGCAGTCTACCGCTAGGGGGTACCGGGGAGCTGTTTTTT.